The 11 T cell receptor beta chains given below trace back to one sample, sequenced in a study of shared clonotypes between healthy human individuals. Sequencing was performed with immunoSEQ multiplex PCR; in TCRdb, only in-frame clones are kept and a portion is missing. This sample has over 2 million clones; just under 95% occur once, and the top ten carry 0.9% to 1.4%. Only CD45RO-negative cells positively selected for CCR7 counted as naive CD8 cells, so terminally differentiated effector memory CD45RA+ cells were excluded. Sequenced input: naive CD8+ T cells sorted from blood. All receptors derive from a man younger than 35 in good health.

The CDR3 loop reads CASSRLEDRGLRYTEAFF. Here the CDR3 DNA reads TGTGCCAGCAGTCGACTCGAGGACAGGGGCCTTAGGTACACTGAAGCTTTCTTT. The chain is built from TRBV7-9 and TRBJ1-1; the match to TRBD1 covers 9 bases. CDR3 length: 18 residues. V lost 6 bases, J lost 3 bases, and 17 bases stayed unmatched. Germline CDR1 is SEHNR and CDR2 is FQNEAQ (reference sequence).

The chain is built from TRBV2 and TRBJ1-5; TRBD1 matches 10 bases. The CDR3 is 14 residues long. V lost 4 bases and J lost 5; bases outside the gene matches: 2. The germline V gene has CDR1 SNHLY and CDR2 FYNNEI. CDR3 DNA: TGTGCCAGCAGTGGACAGGGGGCCGATCAGCCCCAGCATTTT. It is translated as CASSGQGADQPQHF.

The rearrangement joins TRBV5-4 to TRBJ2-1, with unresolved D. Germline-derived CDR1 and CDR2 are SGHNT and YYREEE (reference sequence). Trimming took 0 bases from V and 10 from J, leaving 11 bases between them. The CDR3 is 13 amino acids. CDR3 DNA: TGTGCCAGCAGCTTGGGGGATTCGGAAGAGCAGTTCTTC. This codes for CASSLGDSEEQFF.

For the CDR3, the DNA is TGTGCCAGCAGCCTCTATCCCGTGAGTGGGGGGTACGGAGATACGCAGTATTTT. Encoded protein: CASSLYPVSGGYGDTQYF. The chain combines TRBV11-2 with TRBJ2-3, with a weak D call TRBD2 (6 bases). With 5 bases removed from V and 5 bases from J, the gap between germline ends came to 26 bases. Germline CDR1 is SGHAT and CDR2 is FQNNGV. The length of the CDR3 is 18 residues. Supplemented by reference TRBV11-2 and TRBJ2-3, the full variable domain reads EAGVAQSPRYKIIEKRQSVAFWCNPISGHATLYWYQQILGQGPKLLIQFQNNGVVDDSQLPKDRFSAERLKGVDSTLKIQPAKLEDSAVYLCASSLYPVSGGYGDTQYFGPGTRLTVL.

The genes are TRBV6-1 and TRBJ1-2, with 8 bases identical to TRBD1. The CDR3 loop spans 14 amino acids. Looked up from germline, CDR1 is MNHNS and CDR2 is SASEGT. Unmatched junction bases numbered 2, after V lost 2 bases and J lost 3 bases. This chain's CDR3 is CASSETGGYYGYTF. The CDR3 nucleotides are TGTGCCAGCAGTGAAACAGGGGGTTACTATGGCTACACCTTC.

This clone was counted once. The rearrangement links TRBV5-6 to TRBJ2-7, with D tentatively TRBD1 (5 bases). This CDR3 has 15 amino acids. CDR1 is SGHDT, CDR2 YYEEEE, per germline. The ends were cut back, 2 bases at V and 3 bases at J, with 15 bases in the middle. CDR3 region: CASSLGDSFFYEQYF. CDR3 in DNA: TGTGCCAGCAGCTTAGGAGACAGTTTCTTCTACGAGCAGTACTTC.

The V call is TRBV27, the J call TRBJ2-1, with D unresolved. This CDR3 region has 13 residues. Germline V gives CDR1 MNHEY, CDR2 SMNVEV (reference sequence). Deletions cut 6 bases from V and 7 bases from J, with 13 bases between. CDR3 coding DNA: TGTGCCAGCAGCAGCTTTCTTGGGAATGAGCAGTTCTTC. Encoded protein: CASSSFLGNEQFF.

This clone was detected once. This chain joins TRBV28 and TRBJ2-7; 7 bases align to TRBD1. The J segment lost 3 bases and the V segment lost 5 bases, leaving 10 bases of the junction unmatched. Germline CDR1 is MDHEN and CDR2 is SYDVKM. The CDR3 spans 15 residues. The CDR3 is CASSQTGTEVYEQYF. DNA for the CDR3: TGTGCCAGCAGTCAGACCGGGACAGAGGTCTACGAGCAGTACTTC.

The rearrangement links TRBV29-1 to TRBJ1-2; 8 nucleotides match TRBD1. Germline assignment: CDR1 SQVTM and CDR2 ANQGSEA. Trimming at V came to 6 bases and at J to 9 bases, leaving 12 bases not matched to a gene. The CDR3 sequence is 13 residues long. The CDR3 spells CSVSDRGGGSYTF. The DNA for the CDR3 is TGCAGCGTCTCTGACAGGGGAGGGGGGAGCTACACCTTC.

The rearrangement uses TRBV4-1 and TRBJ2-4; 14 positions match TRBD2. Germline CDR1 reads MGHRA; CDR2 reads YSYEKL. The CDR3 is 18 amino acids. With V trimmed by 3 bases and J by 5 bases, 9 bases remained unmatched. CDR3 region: CASSQAPGLAGDQNIQYF. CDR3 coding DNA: TGCGCCAGCAGCCAGGCTCCGGGACTAGCGGGAGATCAAAACATTCAGTACTTC.

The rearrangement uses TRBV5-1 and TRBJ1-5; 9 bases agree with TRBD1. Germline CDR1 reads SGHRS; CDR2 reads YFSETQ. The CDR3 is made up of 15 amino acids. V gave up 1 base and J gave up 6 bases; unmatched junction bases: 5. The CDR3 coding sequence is TGCGCCAGCAGCTTGTCGGGACAGGGATCTCAGCCCCAGCATTTT. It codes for CASSLSGQGSQPQHF.